The 3 T cell receptor beta chains below were found in one sample sequenced in a study of cytomegalovirus exposure and HLA in healthy donors (dated by TCRdb to about 2017). Library preparation was by the immunoSEQ multiplex PCR assay. For the multiplex PCR, a mixture combining 60 forward primers for TCR Vbeta segments and 13 reverse primers for TCR Jbeta segments was used. Entries here come from immuneACCESS through TCRdb and include only in-frame sequences with V and J called. Some clones fail to appear in such tables; in the studies checked, an unresolved V gene covers under half of the shortfall, and the cause of the remainder is unknown. The sample has about 37,000 clones on record, 60% to 75% of them singletons. The ten biggest clones cover nearly 4% of the sample. What was sequenced was PBMCs. The receptors shown here come from a man between 40 and 49 years old in good health and CMV-seronegative.

The chain has TRBV5-1 and TRBJ2-3; no reliable D call. This CDR3 has 15 residues. The ends were cut back, 2 bases at V and 0 bases at J, with 10 bases in the middle. Looked up from germline, CDR1 is SGHRS and CDR2 is YFSETQ. This chain's CDR3 is CASSFWAESTDTQYF. DNA of the CDR3: TGCGCCAGCAGCTTTTGGGCCGAGAGCACAGATACGCAGTATTTT.

The sample holds a few counts of this clone. V and J are TRBV7-2 and TRBJ2-5; 7 nucleotides match TRBD1. The junction had 3 bases not matched to a gene; V was cut back by 1 base and J by 7 bases. The CDR3 covers 13 residues. Germline lookup yields CDR1 SGHTA and CDR2 FQGNSA. CDR3 sequence reads: CASSLEGARTQYF. The CDR3 DNA reads TGTGCCAGCAGCTTAGAGGGGGCGCGGACCCAGTACTTC.

The V call is TRBV19, the J call TRBJ1-6; unclear D gene. The CDR3 runs 14 residues. Germline CDR1 reads LNHDA; CDR2 reads SQIVND (reference sequence). Deletions cut 4 bases from V and 12 bases from J, with 16 bases between. This chain's CDR3 is CASSTRGQNQPLHF. The CDR3, as DNA: TGTGCCAGTAGTACCCGGGGTCAAAACCAACCCCTCCACTTT.